This TCR beta chain is drawn from a study of T cells in localized non-small cell lung cancer. This CDR3 is built from 11 residues. CDR1 and CDR2 from the germline V gene are DFQATT and SNEGSKA (reference sequence). The J segment lost 6 bases and the V segment lost 8 bases, leaving 5 bases of the junction unmatched. Libraries were prepared by immunoSEQ multiplex PCR; TCRdb keeps only in-frame clonotypes and omits some of them. The sample includes around 130,000 clones, 80% to 90% of them seen just once. Study-wide points: Adjacent lung tissue had a median about 60 of the top 100 clones found in the tumor.

With regard to this clone: The antigen remains undetermined.

The chain recombines TRBV20-1 with TRBJ2-3; 7 bases map to TRBD2. Sequencing was performed on peripheral blood, taken before any cancer treatment. The receptor comes from a female donor older than 55 with stage I lung adenocarcinoma. The CDR3 reads CSSTGGDTQYF. The CDR3 DNA sequence: TGCAGTTCCACCGGGGGGGATACGCAGTATTTT.